A selection of T cell receptor beta chains follows, all from one sample in a study of blood T cell repertoires in COVID-19. Assay: immunoSEQ multiplex PCR; the TCRdb copy retains only in-frame clones and omits some. The repertoire holds approximately 350,000 clones, with around four fifths as singletons. Sequencing used peripheral blood. These receptors all stem from a man aged 25-45 years with active or convalescent COVID-19. CDR3s include the opening cysteine and the closing phenylalanine or tryptophan. Each record gives: V gene, CDR3 protein.

V gene: TRBV4-1
CDR3 protein: CASSQEILYEQYF

V gene: TRBV3-1/TRBV3-2
CDR3 protein: CASSQVGGDGQYF

V gene: TRBV4-2
CDR3 protein: CASSSRQGGETQYF

V gene: TRBV6-2/TRBV6-3
CDR3 protein: CASSSGPAGTDTQYF

V gene: TRBV27
CDR3 protein: CASSRDRVGTEAFF

V gene: TRBV5-1
CDR3 protein: CASSPGVQDGYTF

V gene: TRBV5-1
CDR3 protein: CASSPLGQGASEQFF

V gene: TRBV24-1
CDR3 protein: CATSALDREEDNSPLHF

V gene: TRBV7-3
CDR3 protein: CASSIPGQGTFF

V gene: TRBV19
CDR3 protein: CASSTGQAGEQYF

V gene: TRBV29-1
CDR3 protein: CSVDGAGGDYGYTF

V gene: TRBV18
CDR3 protein: CASSFDTNTEAFF

V gene: TRBV19
CDR3 protein: CASSIEAGGSYEQYF

V gene: TRBV27
CDR3 protein: CASSPGQTYEQYF

V gene: TRBV15
CDR3 protein: CATSSWEGTGYTF

V gene: TRBV24-1
CDR3 protein: CATSDLRGRNTGELFF

V gene: TRBV24-1
CDR3 protein: CATRPTGSSYNEQFF

V gene: TRBV5-1
CDR3 protein: CASSLAAAGIRSNEKLFF

V gene: TRBV28
CDR3 protein: CASSDTSEGTGELFF

V gene: TRBV19
CDR3 protein: CASKQLAGSYNEQFF

V gene: TRBV7-3
CDR3 protein: CASTPDSSYNEQFF

V gene: TRBV29-1
CDR3 protein: CSVEDQDRGLNQYF

V gene: TRBV7-6
CDR3 protein: CASSPLGGTGANVLTF

V gene: TRBV10-3
CDR3 protein: CAIGAQGRDYGYTF

V gene: TRBV6-4
CDR3 protein: CASSDGTSADTQYF

V gene: TRBV5-4
CDR3 protein: CASSLPGGNYGYTF

V gene: TRBV9
CDR3 protein: CASSASGERGFGYTF

V gene: TRBV6-1
CDR3 protein: CASSEYLGRAEAFF

V gene: TRBV9
CDR3 protein: CASSPSTGVRVNTEAFF

V gene: TRBV27
CDR3 protein: CASSFTSTGGNSPLHF

V gene: TRBV14
CDR3 protein: CASSLNLANTEAFF

V gene: TRBV4-2
CDR3 protein: CASSLGTSETQYF

V gene: TRBV24-1
CDR3 protein: CATSDVPGHARQETQYF

V gene: TRBV5-3
CDR3 protein: CARSFSPRGQETQYF

V gene: TRBV5-1
CDR3 protein: CASSWTGVSYEQYF

V gene: TRBV10-3
CDR3 protein: CAISEGPGGAGNSPLHF

V gene: TRBV18
CDR3 protein: CASSPRPTGDAYNEQFF

V gene: TRBV20-1
CDR3 protein: CSARRVEQFF

V gene: TRBV6-5
CDR3 protein: CASTTSGRATGELFF

V gene: TRBV29-1
CDR3 protein: CSVGRQGTGELFF

V gene: TRBV7-8
CDR3 protein: CASSSPQPGGNQPQHF

V gene: TRBV5-1
CDR3 protein: CASSKTGGDQPQHF

V gene: TRBV9
CDR3 protein: CASSVSINEQFF

V gene: TRBV5-1
CDR3 protein: CASRDRGWETQYF

V gene: TRBV10-3
CDR3 protein: CAISPSQGRDTEAFF

V gene: TRBV6-2/TRBV6-3
CDR3 protein: CASSKTGIGNQPQHF

V gene: TRBV7-2
CDR3 protein: CASSSLQGGGNEQFF

V gene: TRBV7-8
CDR3 protein: CASSLSTGVEGYTF

V gene: TRBV7-2
CDR3 protein: CASSALAGGFTGELFF

V gene: TRBV4-3
CDR3 protein: CASSQGEGANEQYF

V gene: TRBV4-3
CDR3 protein: CASSDGGSYGYTF

V gene: TRBV15
CDR3 protein: CATSWGRRNEQFF

V gene: TRBV28
CDR3 protein: CASRRRDRRTSGANVLTF